The rows below give T cell receptor beta chains drawn from one sample of a study of T cells in Graves' hyperthyroidism and ophthalmopathy. One entry per CDR3 protein, called by TCRdb with MiXCR from the multiplex PCR reads. The sample consists of hundreds of thousands of distinct CDR3 sequences, 20% of them appearing once. Sequenced sample: blood. The receptors derive from a man aged 25-45 years with Graves' ophthalmopathy. Each CDR3 is given with its conserved first and last residue. Each record gives: D gene, V gene, clone size, J gene, CDR3 DNA, CDR3 protein. A D gene is named only where the DNA matches it firmly. Where a row states a size, it is once, few, many or the class of an expanded clone; other rows omit it.

TRBD2,TRBV6-1,.,TRBJ2-1,TGTGCCAGCAGTCCTCGGGGACTAGGGGGTAGCAATGAGCAGTTCTTC,CASSPRGLGGSNEQFF
TRBD2,TRBV4-1,.,TRBJ2-5,TGTGCCAGCAGCCAAGATTGGACTAGCGGAGAGACCCAGTACTTC,CASSQDWTSGETQYF
TRBD1,TRBV30,.,TRBJ1-2,TGTGCTTCAAAGGGACAGTCCTATGGCTACACCTTC,CASKGQSYGYTF
.,TRBV28,.,TRBJ2-5,TGTGCCACACAGGAGCCCGCCCAAGAGACCCTGTACTTC,CATQEPAQETLYF
.,TRBV20-1,many,TRBJ1-5,TGCAGTGCTAGAGATCTTGCCAGGGACTATAGCAATCAGCCCCAGCATTTT,CSARDLARDYSNQPQHF
.,TRBV5-1,many,TRBJ2-7,TGCGCCAGCAGCGGAACTGCCTCCTCCTACGAGCAGTACTTC,CASSGTASSYEQYF
TRBD2,TRBV6-9,.,TRBJ2-1,TGTGCCAGCAGTTACGCGCAGACGGGAGGATACATTGAGCAGTTCTTC,CASSYAQTGGYIEQFF
.,TRBV27,few,TRBJ2-7,TGTGCCAGCAGTTTATCCTGGCGTCCTACGGGGAAATCCTACGAGCAGTACTTC,CASSLSWRPTGKSYEQYF
.,TRBV2,.,TRBJ2-3,TGTGCCAGCAGACTAGCCCCCGATACGCAGTATTTT,CASRLAPDTQYF
.,TRBV7-3,.,TRBJ2-6,TGTGCCAGCAGCTTAGGCAGCTTCTCTGGGGCCAACGTCCTGACTTTC,CASSLGSFSGANVLTF
TRBD2,TRBV18,.,TRBJ2-1,TGTGCCAGCTCACCACCAATTGGACTAGGAGAGCAGTTCTTC,CASSPPIGLGEQFF
.,TRBV28,few,TRBJ1-3,TGTGCCTCCGATGGGCGGGGAACTGGAAACACCATATATTTT,CASDGRGTGNTIYF
.,TRBV14,few,TRBJ1-1,TGTGCCAGCAGCAGGGTACCAGGCACTGAAGCTTTCTTT,CASSRVPGTEAFF
.,TRBV28,few,TRBJ2-5,TGTGCCAGCAGTTTTAACGAGGGGCGGGAGACCCAGTACTTC,CASSFNEGRETQYF
.,TRBV6-1,.,TRBJ2-7,TGTGCCAGCGGAGGACAGTCCTACGAGCAGTACTTC,CASGGQSYEQYF
TRBD1,TRBV2,many,TRBJ1-4,TGTGCCAGCAGAAGACAGGGGTCCACTAATGAAAAACTGTTTTTT,CASRRQGSTNEKLFF
.,TRBV20-1,many,TRBJ1-1,TGCAGTGCCCTGACCAGGACAGTCACTGAAGCTTTCTTT,CSALTRTVTEAFF
.,TRBV5-5,few,TRBJ2-5,TGTGCCAGCAGCCCGTGGACACAGGAGACCCAGTACTTC,CASSPWTQETQYF
.,TRBV7-9,.,TRBJ2-6,TGTGCCAGCAGCCCGACAGAGGATTACTCTGGGGCCAACGTCCTGACTTTC,CASSPTEDYSGANVLTF
TRBD2,TRBV3-1,many,TRBJ2-5,TGTGCCAGCACTGGACTAGCGGGAGCAGAGACCCAGTACTTC,CASTGLAGAETQYF
.,TRBV30,many,TRBJ1-6,TGTGCCTGGAGTCCGGGACAAAACTCACCCCTCCACTTT,CAWSPGQNSPLHF
.,TRBV20-1,.,TRBJ1-4,TGCAGTGCTAGGCTAGAGGGCGGTGAAAAACTGTTTTTT,CSARLEGGEKLFF
.,TRBV9,few,TRBJ1-5,TGTGCCAGCAGCGTAGAAGATAGCAATCAGCCCCAGCATTTT,CASSVEDSNQPQHF
.,TRBV13,many,TRBJ2-7,TGTGCCAGCAGCTTAGGCCTGACCAGCTCCGAGCAGTACTTC,CASSLGLTSSEQYF
.,TRBV25-1,few,TRBJ2-1,TGTGCCAGCAGTGAATCACAGGGATTAAGCAATGAGCAGTTCTTC,CASSESQGLSNEQFF
.,TRBV27,few,TRBJ1-3,TGTGCCAGCACGACGAACACCATATATTTT,CASTTNTIYF
.,TRBV10-3,.,TRBJ1-6,TGTGCCATCAGCTACAGGGATGACAGTTCACCCCTCCACTTT,CAISYRDDSSPLHF
.,TRBV18,.,TRBJ1-4,TGTGCCAGCTCACCACTCTCGGGGTATTATGAAAAACTGTTTTTT,CASSPLSGYYEKLFF
.,TRBV28,many,TRBJ2-2,TGTGCCAGCAGCCCCGGGGCCTGGAACACCGGGGAGCTGTTTTTT,CASSPGAWNTGELFF
TRBD2,TRBV5-1,.,TRBJ2-2,TGCGCCAGCAGCTTGCTCCGGCGGCGGGAGGGCACCGGGGAGCTGTTTTTT,CASSLLRRREGTGELFF
.,TRBV6-5,few,TRBJ1-1,TGTGCCAGCAGTTACGGGGCGGGGGTTACCGCTTTCTTT,CASSYGAGVTAFF